These T cell receptor beta chains were read from a single sample in a study of OX40 agonist ivuxolimab in advanced cancers. Data came from immunoSEQ multiplex PCR; TCRdb stores just in-frame clones and leaves some out. The table has tens of thousands of clones, roughly 87% seen once. The sequencing here drew on CD4+ or CD8+ T cells sorted from blood, taken in a trial of the OX40 agonist ivuxolimab. The receptors come from an adult with an advanced solid tumor such as melanoma, head and neck, liver or kidney cancer. Both conserved end residues are part of each CDR3. A D gene is named only where the DNA matches it firmly. The listing skips clone size in some rows; elsewhere it reads once, few, many or a size class.

v_gene: TRBV4-1
j_gene: TRBJ1-4
d_gene: TRBD1
abundance: once
CDR3nt: TGCGCCAGCAGCCAAGCGGGGACAGGGGCTAGCGAAAAACTGTTTTTT
CDR3aa: CASSQAGTGASEKLFF

v_gene: TRBV5-1
j_gene: TRBJ2-7
d_gene: NA
abundance: NA
CDR3nt: TGCGCCAGCAGCTTTATTAGCGCGAACGAGCAGTACTTC
CDR3aa: CASSFISANEQYF

v_gene: TRBV19
j_gene: TRBJ2-2
d_gene: NA
abundance: NA
CDR3nt: TGTGCCAGTAGCCCACGTGGTTGGGAAGGGACCGGGGAGCTGTTTTTT
CDR3aa: CASSPRGWEGTGELFF

v_gene: TRBV4-1
j_gene: TRBJ2-7
d_gene: NA
abundance: NA
CDR3nt: TGCGCCAGCAGCCCCCGGGACACCTCCTACGAGCAGTACTTC
CDR3aa: CASSPRDTSYEQYF

v_gene: TRBV18
j_gene: TRBJ2-7
d_gene: NA
abundance: NA
CDR3nt: TGTGCCAGCCAACCCGGGACAGGGACTAGAGAGCAGTACTTC
CDR3aa: CASQPGTGTREQYF

v_gene: TRBV10-3
j_gene: TRBJ2-1
d_gene: NA
abundance: NA
CDR3nt: TGTGCCTTCGGTGGGGGCTCCTACAATGAGCAGTTCTTC
CDR3aa: CAFGGGSYNEQFF

v_gene: TRBV6-6
j_gene: TRBJ2-1
d_gene: NA
abundance: few
CDR3nt: TGTGCCAGCAAAGGGAAAACCTACAATGAGCAGTTCTTC
CDR3aa: CASKGKTYNEQFF

v_gene: TRBV14
j_gene: TRBJ2-4
d_gene: TRBD1
abundance: NA
CDR3nt: TGTGCCAGCAGCAGGACAGGCACGGAAAACATTCAGTACTTC
CDR3aa: CASSRTGTENIQYF

v_gene: TRBV5-1
j_gene: TRBJ2-1
d_gene: NA
abundance: NA
CDR3nt: TGCGCCAGCAGCTTGGAGGCCTCCAGCTCCTACAATGAGCAGTTCTTC
CDR3aa: CASSLEASSSYNEQFF

v_gene: TRBV11-3
j_gene: TRBJ2-2
d_gene: TRBD1
abundance: NA
CDR3nt: TGTGCCAGCAGACGAACCGGGACAGGGGGCACCGGGGAGCTGTTTTTT
CDR3aa: CASRRTGTGGTGELFF

v_gene: TRBV10-3
j_gene: TRBJ2-3
d_gene: TRBD2
abundance: NA
CDR3nt: TGTGCCATCAGTGCCTCGGGGGGTCCGAACACAGATACGCAGTATTTT
CDR3aa: CAISASGGPNTDTQYF